A selection of T cell receptor beta chains follows, all from one sample in a study of T cells in Graves' hyperthyroidism and ophthalmopathy. TCRdb used MiXCR to reprocess the multiplex PCR reads, holding one entry per CDR3 protein. The sample yields over 500,000 distinct CDR3 sequences, 15% to 20% seen once. The sequenced sample was blood. The receptor source for this set is a woman aged 18 to 35 with Graves' ophthalmopathy. Both conserved end residues are part of each CDR3. The order of the fields is J gene, V gene, D gene, clone size, CDR3 DNA, CDR3 protein. D genes are given only for firm matches. Clone size is not always given. Where it is, it says once, few, many or a class for expanded clones.

j_call: TRBJ1-2; v_call: TRBV4-1; d_call: .; clone_size: few; cdr3_nt: TGCGCCAGCAGCCAACCATGGAGGGCCTATGGCTACACCTTC; cdr3_aa: CASSQPWRAYGYTF
j_call: TRBJ2-5; v_call: TRBV7-9; d_call: .; clone_size: .; cdr3_nt: TGTGCCAGCAGCCCGAATAGGACCTCGTACCAAGAGACCCAGTACTTC; cdr3_aa: CASSPNRTSYQETQYF
j_call: TRBJ2-7; v_call: TRBV18; d_call: TRBD1; clone_size: few; cdr3_nt: TGTGCCAGCTCACCAGTCTTGTCCGGGACAGGGTCCCACGAGCAGTACTTC; cdr3_aa: CASSPVLSGTGSHEQYF
j_call: TRBJ2-1; v_call: TRBV7-2; d_call: .; clone_size: few; cdr3_nt: TGTGCCAGCAGCCCGACTAGGTACAGTGAGCAGTTCTTC; cdr3_aa: CASSPTRYSEQFF
j_call: TRBJ1-5; v_call: TRBV20-1; d_call: .; clone_size: few; cdr3_nt: TGCAGTGCTTGGAGTCCGAGTAATCAGCCCCAGCATTTT; cdr3_aa: CSAWSPSNQPQHF
j_call: TRBJ2-1; v_call: TRBV10-3; d_call: TRBD2; clone_size: .; cdr3_nt: TGTGCCACTAGCGGGGGTCCGTACAATGAGCAGTTCTTC; cdr3_aa: CATSGGPYNEQFF
j_call: TRBJ1-1; v_call: TRBV7-8; d_call: TRBD1; clone_size: .; cdr3_nt: TGTGCCAGCAGCCCGCGGACAGGGATGAGTGAAGCTTTCTTT; cdr3_aa: CASSPRTGMSEAFF
j_call: TRBJ2-3; v_call: TRBV27; d_call: TRBD2; clone_size: few; cdr3_nt: TGTGCCAGCGGCGTGATTAGCGGGGGGGCACCGGATACGCAGTATTTT; cdr3_aa: CASGVISGGAPDTQYF
j_call: TRBJ1-6; v_call: TRBV20-1; d_call: .; clone_size: .; cdr3_nt: TGCAGTGCTAGCGGGCTAGGAGGCTATTCACCCCTCCACTTT; cdr3_aa: CSASGLGGYSPLHF
j_call: TRBJ2-7; v_call: TRBV7-2; d_call: .; clone_size: many; cdr3_nt: TGTGCCAGCAGCTTGAGGGGTCACGAGCAGTACTTC; cdr3_aa: CASSLRGHEQYF
j_call: TRBJ2-7; v_call: TRBV5-6; d_call: TRBD2; clone_size: .; cdr3_nt: TGTGCCAGCGCTAGGGGAGGGGCCCCCTACGAGCAGTACTTC; cdr3_aa: CASARGGAPYEQYF
j_call: TRBJ2-1; v_call: TRBV29-1; d_call: .; clone_size: .; cdr3_nt: TGCAGCGTTGCTGGGTACAGCGAGCAGTTCTTC; cdr3_aa: CSVAGYSEQFF
j_call: TRBJ2-7; v_call: TRBV30; d_call: TRBD1; clone_size: .; cdr3_nt: TGTGCCTGGACCCCCGGGACAGGGATTAGCGAGCAGTACTTC; cdr3_aa: CAWTPGTGISEQYF
j_call: TRBJ2-1; v_call: TRBV7-9; d_call: TRBD1; clone_size: .; cdr3_nt: TGTGCCAGCAGCTTAGGTCTTCTCCGACAGGGGACCCACGGCGATGAGCAGCTCTTC; cdr3_aa: CASSLGLLRQGTHGDEQLF
j_call: TRBJ1-2; v_call: TRBV29-1; d_call: .; clone_size: many; cdr3_nt: TGCAGCGTTGTTCCGGGACGCCGATCCTATGGCTACACCTTC; cdr3_aa: CSVVPGRRSYGYTF
j_call: TRBJ1-4; v_call: TRBV6-1; d_call: TRBD1; clone_size: .; cdr3_nt: TGTGCCAGCAGTCCTGGACAGGTTAATGAAAAACTGTTTTTT; cdr3_aa: CASSPGQVNEKLFF
j_call: TRBJ2-5; v_call: TRBV6-5; d_call: TRBD1; clone_size: few; cdr3_nt: TGTGCCAGCAGAAGGACAGGGAGTTGGACCCAGTACTTC; cdr3_aa: CASRRTGSWTQYF
j_call: TRBJ1-2; v_call: TRBV6-1; d_call: .; clone_size: many; cdr3_nt: TGTGCCAGCAGTGTACGACAGCAATATGGCTACACCTTC; cdr3_aa: CASSVRQQYGYTF
j_call: TRBJ1-2; v_call: TRBV28; d_call: .; clone_size: many; cdr3_nt: TGTGCCAGCAGTTTAGGGAGTCCTAACTATGGCTACACCTTC; cdr3_aa: CASSLGSPNYGYTF
j_call: TRBJ2-5; v_call: TRBV13; d_call: .; clone_size: many; cdr3_nt: TGTGCCAGCAGCTTCCCTGGGCAGGATGTATTGGCGGAGACCCAGTACTTC; cdr3_aa: CASSFPGQDVLAETQYF
j_call: TRBJ1-6; v_call: TRBV28; d_call: .; clone_size: many; cdr3_nt: TGTGCCAGCAGAGAGGCGAAGAATAATTCACCCCTCCACTTT; cdr3_aa: CASREAKNNSPLHF
j_call: TRBJ2-7; v_call: TRBV5-1; d_call: .; clone_size: many; cdr3_nt: TGCGCCAGCAGCTTGTCTACAGGGCGGGTGGACGAGCAGTACTTC; cdr3_aa: CASSLSTGRVDEQYF
j_call: TRBJ1-1; v_call: TRBV19; d_call: .; clone_size: many; cdr3_nt: TGTGCCAGTAGTACTCACCATCGGCCGCAACTGAACACTGAAGCTTTCTTT; cdr3_aa: CASSTHHRPQLNTEAFF
j_call: TRBJ1-1; v_call: TRBV12-3/TRBV12-4; d_call: TRBD1; clone_size: .; cdr3_nt: TGTGCCAGCAGTACCGACAGGGTCACTGAAGCTTTCTTT; cdr3_aa: CASSTDRVTEAFF
j_call: TRBJ1-5; v_call: TRBV7-9; d_call: .; clone_size: few; cdr3_nt: TGTGCCAGCAGCTTAGTTGGGGCAGGGCAGCCCCAGCATTTT; cdr3_aa: CASSLVGAGQPQHF
j_call: TRBJ2-1; v_call: TRBV5-1; d_call: .; clone_size: .; cdr3_nt: TGCGCCAGCAGCCCTCCCCTGGGGCTGGCACTCGGGGAGCAGTTCTTC; cdr3_aa: CASSPPLGLALGEQFF
j_call: TRBJ1-1; v_call: TRBV5-1; d_call: .; clone_size: many; cdr3_nt: TGCGCCAGCAGCCTAGCGACAGAAAATGAAGCTTTCTTT; cdr3_aa: CASSLATENEAFF
j_call: TRBJ1-5; v_call: TRBV2; d_call: TRBD1; clone_size: many; cdr3_nt: TGTGCCAGCAGTGAAGAGGACAGGTTATATAGCAATCAGCCCCAGCATTTT; cdr3_aa: CASSEEDRLYSNQPQHF
j_call: TRBJ2-7; v_call: TRBV7-2; d_call: .; clone_size: many; cdr3_nt: TGTGCCAGCAGCTTATTAGGGAGGGAGCAGTACTTC; cdr3_aa: CASSLLGREQYF
j_call: TRBJ2-1; v_call: TRBV9; d_call: TRBD2; clone_size: .; cdr3_nt: TGTGCCAACAGCGTAGCTGACGGGAGGTGCAATGAGCAGTTCTTC; cdr3_aa: CANSVADGRCNEQFF
j_call: TRBJ2-6; v_call: TRBV3-1; d_call: TRBD1; clone_size: few; cdr3_nt: TGTGCCAGCAGCCAAGTGGAATTGACAGGGGGCGCCGATGGGGCCAACGTCCTGACTTTC; cdr3_aa: CASSQVELTGGADGANVLTF
j_call: TRBJ1-5; v_call: TRBV10-3; d_call: TRBD1; clone_size: many; cdr3_nt: TGTGCCATCAGTGAGATATGGGACAGGAATCAGCCCCAGCATTTT; cdr3_aa: CAISEIWDRNQPQHF
j_call: TRBJ1-1; v_call: TRBV12-3/TRBV12-4; d_call: TRBD1; clone_size: many; cdr3_nt: TGTGCCAGCAGTTTCGGGACAGGGAACCCTGAAGCTTTCTTT; cdr3_aa: CASSFGTGNPEAFF
j_call: TRBJ2-2; v_call: TRBV12-3/TRBV12-4; d_call: .; clone_size: many; cdr3_nt: TGTGCCAGCAGTCCTCAGCCCACGTCTGGCGGGGAGCTGTTTTTT; cdr3_aa: CASSPQPTSGGELFF
j_call: TRBJ1-1; v_call: TRBV6-2/TRBV6-3; d_call: .; clone_size: many; cdr3_nt: TGTGCCAGCAGTTACCGGGCAGTAAGGAACACTGAAGCTTTCTTT; cdr3_aa: CASSYRAVRNTEAFF
j_call: TRBJ1-4; v_call: TRBV5-1; d_call: TRBD1; clone_size: .; cdr3_nt: TGCGCCAGCAGCTTGAGGACAGGGCCCGACTATAATGAAAAACTGTTTTTT; cdr3_aa: CASSLRTGPDYNEKLFF
j_call: TRBJ2-1; v_call: TRBV2; d_call: .; clone_size: .; cdr3_nt: TGTGCCAGCACTGCTAGTGGGGTACACAATGAGCAGTTCTTC; cdr3_aa: CASTASGVHNEQFF
j_call: TRBJ1-6; v_call: TRBV7-3; d_call: TRBD1; clone_size: many; cdr3_nt: TGTGCCAGCAGCTTTTCGGGACAGTATAATTCACCCCTCCACTTT; cdr3_aa: CASSFSGQYNSPLHF
j_call: TRBJ1-1; v_call: TRBV19; d_call: .; clone_size: .; cdr3_nt: TGTGCCAGTACCCCTTACCCTACAGGTAGTAACACTGAAGCTTTCTTT; cdr3_aa: CASTPYPTGSNTEAFF
j_call: TRBJ2-3; v_call: TRBV20-1; d_call: TRBD2; clone_size: few; cdr3_nt: TGCAGTGCTAGAGATAGCGGGGAGGGAGATACGCAGTATTTT; cdr3_aa: CSARDSGEGDTQYF
j_call: TRBJ1-1; v_call: TRBV30; d_call: TRBD1; clone_size: many; cdr3_nt: TGTGCCTGGAGTGGTTGGGACAGGGAAGCTTTCTTT; cdr3_aa: CAWSGWDREAFF
j_call: TRBJ1-5; v_call: TRBV19; d_call: .; clone_size: few; cdr3_nt: TGTGCCAGTAGTAGTAGATGGGATCAGCCCCAGCATTTT; cdr3_aa: CASSSRWDQPQHF
j_call: TRBJ2-2; v_call: TRBV27; d_call: TRBD2; clone_size: many; cdr3_nt: TGTGCCAGCACTGTAGCGGGAGGGGCCGGGGAGCTGTTTTTT; cdr3_aa: CASTVAGGAGELFF
j_call: TRBJ2-7; v_call: TRBV11-2; d_call: TRBD1; clone_size: many; cdr3_nt: TGTGCCAGCAGCTTAGTCCAGGGGACAGGGGCCTCCTACGAGCAGTACTTC; cdr3_aa: CASSLVQGTGASYEQYF